This T cell receptor beta chain was documented in a study of cytomegalovirus exposure and HLA in healthy donors. For this clone: Antigen: not known.

Study conclusions and caveats: It was taken for granted in presence/absence analyses that sequencing depth across donors was roughly uniform. What a later analysis reportedly showed was that an Asian-associated ancestry cluster had fewer N-insertions than the approximately 720-donor mean. Among the sequence variants, a highly shared cluster was likely an artifact of sequencing.

The V gene's germline CDR1 is SGHTS and CDR2 YDEGEE. The V end lost 3 bases, the J end lost 0 bases, and 10 bases lay between the germline ends. The CDR3 runs to 15 residues. Amplification used 60 Vbeta primers and 13 Jbeta primers. Per the study methods: In a later analysis, of tens of millions of unique beta chains, about 10 million appeared in at least two donors. The table came from immunoSEQ multiplex PCR; TCRdb's copy has only in-frame clones and leaves some out. The D gene and trimming were derived from the DNA, and the V and J assignments and clone size from that table. The table has roughly 97,000 clones, 75% to 80% seen once.

The TCR originated in a man aged 60-69 years in good health and CMV-seropositive. The chain combines TRBV5-8 with TRBJ2-1; the D is unclear. Sequencing was carried out using PBMCs. The chain's CDR3 is CASSYGFSSYNEQFF. CDR3 sequence (DNA): TGTGCCAGCAGCTACGGGTTCAGCTCCTACAATGAGCAGTTCTTC.